These T cell receptor beta chains were read from a single sample in a study of blood T cell repertoires in COVID-19. Clones were read by immunoSEQ multiplex PCR, and TCRdb kept only the in-frame ones, dropping some. Here the sample spans about 23,000 clones, over 55% being singletons. Input material: peripheral blood. The origin of the receptors is a woman of 80 years or more with acute or convalescent COVID-19. The CDR3 runs from the conserved cysteine through the conserved F or W. A D gene is named only where the DNA matches it firmly. Size tells how often a clone was seen (once, few, many) or the class of an expanded clone, and some rows leave it out.

TRBD1,TRBJ2-3,TRBV5-6,.,TGTGCCAGCAGCACGGGGACAGGGGGCAGCACAGATACGCAGTATTTT,CASSTGTGGSTDTQYF
.,TRBJ2-5,TRBV6-5,.,TGTGCCAGCAGTTACCGGGGGGAGACCCAGTACTTC,CASSYRGETQYF
TRBD1,TRBJ2-7,TRBV3-1/TRBV3-2,.,TGTGCCAGCAGCCTAGGGACAGGTGGGAACGAGCAGTACTTC,CASSLGTGGNEQYF
.,TRBJ1-1,TRBV7-2,few,TGTGCCAGCAGCCTATACAGGGACAACACTGAAGCTTTCTTT,CASSLYRDNTEAFF
TRBD2,TRBJ2-7,TRBV7-2,.,TGTGCCAGCAGCTTACGGGGGGCGGGAGGGCCCTACGAGCAGTACTTC,CASSLRGAGGPYEQYF
.,TRBJ2-5,TRBV27,.,TGTGCCAGCAGTTTATTTCGGGGTTCCCAAGAGACCCAGTACTTC,CASSLFRGSQETQYF
.,TRBJ1-6,TRBV6-1,.,TGTGCCAGCAGTGAAGGCCAGGGCGCAAGGAATAATTCACCCCTCCACTTT,CASSEGQGARNNSPLHF
.,TRBJ2-2,TRBV7-2,.,TGTGCCAGCAGCTTACGAGGAGCAGGGATGAACACCGGGGAGCTGTTTTTT,CASSLRGAGMNTGELFF
.,TRBJ2-1,TRBV19,few,TGTGCCAGTAGTACCCCACCGGGGCAGTTCTTC,CASSTPPGQFF
TRBD2,TRBJ2-1,TRBV7-7,.,TGTGCTAGCAGCTCTTCCGGGACTAGGGATCCCAATGAGCAGTTCTTC,CASSSSGTRDPNEQFF
TRBD1,TRBJ1-2,TRBV12-5,.,TGTGCTAGTGCCCGAGGACAGGGCCCCTATGGCTACACCTTC,CASARGQGPYGYTF
.,TRBJ2-3,TRBV11-2,.,TGTGCCAGCAGCTTAGGGTTTCCCCCGCCCGGAGGCACAGATACGCAGTATTTT,CASSLGFPPPGGTDTQYF
.,TRBJ1-1,TRBV19,.,TGTGCCAGTAGTATCCATGACACTGAAGCTTTCTTT,CASSIHDTEAFF
TRBD1,TRBJ1-4,TRBV27,.,TGTGCCAGCAGTCCCTCCGGGACAGGGGTCCGTAATGAAAAACTGTTTTTT,CASSPSGTGVRNEKLFF
TRBD2,TRBJ2-3,TRBV2,few,TGTGCCAGCAAGACTAGCGGCACAGATACGCAGTATTTT,CASKTSGTDTQYF
.,TRBJ2-5,TRBV19,few,TGTGCCAGTAGTAGCGGGTCCCAAGAGACCCAGTACTTC,CASSSGSQETQYF
.,TRBJ2-7,TRBV7-2,.,TGTGCCAGCAGCTTAGGTTGGCAGACTGAGCAGTACTTC,CASSLGWQTEQYF
.,TRBJ2-5,TRBV6-6,.,TGTGCCATCGGGACACCCGGAACCCAGTACTTC,CAIGTPGTQYF
TRBD2,TRBJ2-7,TRBV2,.,TGTGCCAGCAACCCTAGCGGGAGGGCCACCTACGAGCAGTACTTC,CASNPSGRATYEQYF
.,TRBJ1-5,TRBV11-2,many,TGTGCCAGCAGCTTAGACGGGACACGGGATCAGCCCCAGCATTTT,CASSLDGTRDQPQHF
.,TRBJ2-1,TRBV6-5,.,TGTGCCAGCAGTTCCGGACTCCGAACCTACAATGATCAGTTCTTC,CASSSGLRTYNDQFF
TRBD2,TRBJ2-3,TRBV19,.,TGTGCCAGTATGAATCCTAGCGGGATGAAAAACACAGATACGCAGTATTTT,CASMNPSGMKNTDTQYF
TRBD1,TRBJ1-2,TRBV7-8,.,TGTGCCAGCAGCTTAGGTCCAGGGGGAAACTATGGCTACACCTTC,CASSLGPGGNYGYTF
.,TRBJ1-2,TRBV19,once,TGTGCCAGTAGCTCACCCCTAAACAACTATGGCTACACCTTC,CASSSPLNNYGYTF
TRBD1,TRBJ1-2,TRBV2,.,TGTGCCAGCAGTGATCAACGGACAGGAAATGGCTACACCTTC,CASSDQRTGNGYTF
TRBD1,TRBJ1-4,TRBV2,.,TGTGCCAGCTCGAGGGAAGGGACAGGTGGTGAAAAACTGTTTTTT,CASSREGTGGEKLFF
.,TRBJ2-7,TRBV19,.,TGTGCCAGTAGTCAAACAGGGTACGAGCAGTACTTC,CASSQTGYEQYF
.,TRBJ1-5,TRBV3-1/TRBV3-2,.,TGTGCCAGCAGCCAAGGGGCGGGGCCCGCAGGGCCCCAGCATTTT,CASSQGAGPAGPQHF
.,TRBJ2-1,TRBV9,once,TGTGCCAGCAGCTCGTTACCTCAGAACAATGAGCAGTTCTTC,CASSSLPQNNEQFF
TRBD1,TRBJ1-4,TRBV28,.,TGTGCCAGCAGTGACGGGACAGTTAATGAAAAACTGTTTTTT,CASSDGTVNEKLFF
.,TRBJ1-3,TRBV30,.,TGTGCCTGGAACAAGGGGAACACCATATATTTT,CAWNKGNTIYF
.,TRBJ2-1,TRBV10-3,.,TGTGCCATCAGCGTTGCAGCGTCGGGGGAGCAGTTCTTC,CAISVAASGEQFF
.,TRBJ1-5,TRBV4-1,.,TGCGCCAGCAGCCAACAGCCCGGGAGCAATCAGCCCCAGCATTTT,CASSQQPGSNQPQHF
TRBD1,TRBJ2-3,TRBV6-6,once,TGTGCCAGCAGTTCCGGGACAGGGAGTGTGGATACGCAGTATTTT,CASSSGTGSVDTQYF
TRBD1,TRBJ2-7,TRBV6-5,.,TGTGCCAGCAGACTAGGACAGGGGGCGAGCGAGCAGTACTTC,CASRLGQGASEQYF
TRBD2,TRBJ2-3,TRBV20-1,.,TGCAGTGCTAGTGGCCTAACCCCGGGACTAGCGGGGAGTGGGACGCAGTATTTT,CSASGLTPGLAGSGTQYF
TRBD1,TRBJ2-7,TRBV5-6,.,TGTGCCAGCAGCCCAGCCGGGACAGGGGGCCTCTACGAGCAGTACTTC,CASSPAGTGGLYEQYF
.,TRBJ2-1,TRBV7-8,.,TGTGCCAGCAGCTTAGTTGCGGGCCTGGCGTACAATGAGCAGTTCTTC,CASSLVAGLAYNEQFF
TRBD1,TRBJ2-7,TRBV30,.,TGTGCCTGGAGTGTACAGTTGGGACAGGGGCCCGACGAGCAGTACTTC,CAWSVQLGQGPDEQYF
.,TRBJ2-2,TRBV9,few,TGTGCCAGCAGCGTAGCTAATCTCCCCGGGGAGCTGTTTTTT,CASSVANLPGELFF
TRBD1,TRBJ1-5,TRBV19,.,TGTGCCAGTAGGAAAAACAGGGGCCATCAGCCCCAGCATTTT,CASRKNRGHQPQHF
.,TRBJ1-4,TRBV7-9,few,TGTGCCAGCAGCTTACAAAGCACTAATGAAAAACTGTTTTTT,CASSLQSTNEKLFF
.,TRBJ2-3,TRBV5-1,.,TGCGCCAGCAGCCCGGGACTGAACACAGATACGCAGTATTTT,CASSPGLNTDTQYF
TRBD2,TRBJ2-7,TRBV18,.,TGTGCCAGCTCTCAAGCGGGAGGAACTTCCTACGAGCAGTACTTC,CASSQAGGTSYEQYF
.,TRBJ2-2,TRBV5-4,.,TGTGCCAGCAGCTCCTTGGACAGATCCACCGGGGAGCTGTTTTTT,CASSSLDRSTGELFF
.,TRBJ1-5,TRBV27,.,TGTGCCAGCAGTTTAACAAAGAATCAGCCCCAGCATTTT,CASSLTKNQPQHF
TRBD1,TRBJ1-5,TRBV24-1,.,TGTGCCACCAGTGACCGCCAGGGACAGGTAAATCAGCCCCAGCATTTT,CATSDRQGQVNQPQHF
TRBD1,TRBJ1-5,TRBV19,.,TGTGCCAGTAGTAGGAAAGACAGGGGCCATCAGCCCCAGCATTTT,CASSRKDRGHQPQHF
.,TRBJ1-5,TRBV15,.,TGTGCCACCGGGGGCCCGAATCAGCCCCAGCATTTT,CATGGPNQPQHF